This T cell receptor beta chain originates from a study of shared clonotypes between healthy human individuals. Study summary: Three plates each covered CD4 naive and memory; CD8 naive two, CD8 memory one. Study-wide points: In general, naive subsets displayed greater estimated richness than memory subsets did.

The CDR3 consists of 14 residues. V gave up 5 bases and J gave up 2 bases, with 13 bases separating them. The germline CDR1 and CDR2 sequences are MNHNY and SVGAGI (reference sequence). The count of this clone is one. Its target is not known. It was about 180 ng DNA, around 33,000 T cell genomes, that sorted-subset replicate PCRs used. Authors' analysis steps: ImmunoSEQ output held junction-only sequences without quality scores, so filtering differed. Clones were read by immunoSEQ multiplex PCR, and TCRdb kept only the in-frame ones, dropping some. Clonal size and the V and J genes are those of that table, whereas D and trimming came from the DNA. The data hold 560,000 or so clones, with 90% to 97% observed a single time. Positive CCR7 selection of CD45RO-negative cells yielded the naive CD8 cells, and terminally differentiated effector memory CD45RA+ cells were excluded.

This TCR was recovered from a woman in her 30s in good health. The source material was naive CD8+ T cells sorted from blood. The genes are TRBV6-6 and TRBJ2-7, with D maybe TRBD1 (5 bases). The CDR3 region has the DNA TGTGCCAGCAGTGACCGACAGCGCCCCTACGAGCAGTACTTC. Translating gives CASSDRQRPYEQYF.